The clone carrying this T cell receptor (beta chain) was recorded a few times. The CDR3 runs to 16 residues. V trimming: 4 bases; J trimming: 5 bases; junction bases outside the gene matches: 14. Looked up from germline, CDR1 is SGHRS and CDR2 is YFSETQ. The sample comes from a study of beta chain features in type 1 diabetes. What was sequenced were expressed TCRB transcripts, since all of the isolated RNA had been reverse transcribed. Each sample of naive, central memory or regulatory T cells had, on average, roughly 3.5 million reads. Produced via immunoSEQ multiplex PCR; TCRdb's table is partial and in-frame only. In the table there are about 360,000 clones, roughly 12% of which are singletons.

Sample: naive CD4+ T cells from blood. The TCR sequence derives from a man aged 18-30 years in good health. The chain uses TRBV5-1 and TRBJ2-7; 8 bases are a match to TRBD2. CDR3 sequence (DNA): TGCGCCAGCAGCCCAACTAGCGGACCTTCGAGGGACGAGCAGTACTTC. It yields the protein CASSPTSGPSRDEQYF.